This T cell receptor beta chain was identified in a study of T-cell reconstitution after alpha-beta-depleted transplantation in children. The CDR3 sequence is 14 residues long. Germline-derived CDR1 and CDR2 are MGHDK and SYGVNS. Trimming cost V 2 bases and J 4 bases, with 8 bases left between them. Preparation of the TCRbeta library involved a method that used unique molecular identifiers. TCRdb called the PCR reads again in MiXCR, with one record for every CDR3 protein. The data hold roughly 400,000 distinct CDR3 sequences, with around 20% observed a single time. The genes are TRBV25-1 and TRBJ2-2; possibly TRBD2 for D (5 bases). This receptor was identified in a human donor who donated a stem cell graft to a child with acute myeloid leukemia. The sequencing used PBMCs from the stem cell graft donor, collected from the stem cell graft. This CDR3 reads CASSEGRITGELFF. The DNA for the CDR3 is TGTGCCAGCAGTGAAGGGAGAATCACCGGGGAGCTGTTTTTT.